The present T cell receptor beta chain was sequenced within a study of cytomegalovirus exposure and HLA in healthy donors. As for the study in general: Among the roughly 400 genotyped donors, over 70% were placed in the Caucasian-associated ancestry cluster.

Primers included in the PCR were 60 Vbeta and 13 Jbeta primers. Data came from immunoSEQ multiplex PCR; TCRdb stores just in-frame clones and leaves some out. Seen here are under 250,000 clones, about 80% observed once, and the top ten hold 6%. A note on this clone: No antigen is known for it.

Study results and caveats: A later analysis revealed that TCR association rates differed between HLA loci, peaking at DRB1 and bottoming out at HLA-C.

This clonotype originated in a man aged 35 to 55 in good health and CMV-seropositive. Sequences were obtained from PBMCs.

Here the CDR3 DNA reads TGTGCCAGCAGTTACCCGCCGACAGGGGACCCCTACGAGCAGTACTTC. As protein: CASSYPPTGDPYEQYF. The gene calls are TRBV6-5 and TRBJ2-7; 8 positions agree with TRBD1. The CDR3 runs 16 residues. Germline-derived CDR1 and CDR2 are MNHEY and SVGAGI. The V segment lost 2 bases and the J segment 2 bases; nucleotides outside the gene matches: 8.